This TCR beta chain was retrieved from a study of T cells in Graves' hyperthyroidism and ophthalmopathy. Study information: Staff took peripheral blood when the initial diagnosis was made, before any treatment began.

Clinical symptoms, serum thyroxine and TRAb, thyroid ultrasound and orbital computed tomography together formed the diagnostic basis. The CDR3 length is 13 residues. The V gene lost 4 bases and the J gene lost 1 base, with 5 bases spanning the gap. The V gene's germline CDR1 is MDHEN and CDR2 SYDVKM. TCR beta CDR3 region amplification was performed from RNA transcripts. Using the HTBI primer set, a first-round RT-PCR was run on the TCR CDR3. TCRdb itself ran the multiplex PCR reads through MiXCR, one entry per CDR3 protein. The sample lists about 300,000 distinct CDR3 sequences, roughly 19% occurring once.

The source is a man aged 45 to 65 with Graves' ophthalmopathy. The chain uses TRBV28 and TRBJ1-5; D is unclear. Sample: blood. CDR3 DNA: TGTGCCAGCAGTTCACAGAGCAATCAGCCCCAGCATTTT. It specifies CASSSQSNQPQHF.